Presented here are 17 T cell receptor beta chains from one specimen sequenced in a study of shared T cell receptors in the human thymus. The table came from immunoSEQ multiplex PCR; TCRdb's copy has only in-frame clones and leaves some out. Of hundreds of thousands of clones listed, about 89% are singletons. These data are also associated with another study on human thymus T cells.

Sequencing used thymocytes. These receptors all come from a boy younger than two with a congenital heart defect.

This clone appeared a few times. J is TRBJ2-1 and V is TRBV2, with TRBD1 matching 8 bases. Trimming at V came to 9 bases and at J to 10 bases, leaving 11 bases not matched to a gene. The CDR3 contains 13 residues. Germline CDR1 SNHLY, CDR2 FYNNEI. In nucleotides, the CDR3 is TGTGCCAGTAAAACAGGGGGTCCTTGCGAGCAGTTCTTC. Its protein is CASKTGGPCEQFF. The entire variable domain, with the rest obtained from reference TRBV2 and TRBJ2-1, is as follows: EPEVTQTPSHQVTQMGQEVILRCVPISNHLYFYWYRQILGQKVEFLVSFYNNEISEKSEIFDDQFSVERPDGSNFTLKIRSTKLEDSAMYFCASKTGGPCEQFFGPGTRLTVL.

This clone has more than one count but fewer than ten. This chain's CDR3 is CSVEDLGDNTDTQYF. The CDR3 coding sequence is TGCAGCGTTGAAGATCTAGGGGACAACACAGATACGCAGTATTTT. The chain is built from TRBV29-1 and TRBJ2-3; possibly TRBD1 for D (6 bases). With 0 bases removed from V and 2 bases from J, the gap between germline ends came to 12 bases. Germline V gene sequence: CDR1 SQVTM, CDR2 ANQGSEA. The CDR3 consists of 15 residues.

This sequence joins TRBV10-3 and TRBJ1-5, with D unresolved. Trimming took off 3 bases at V and 3 bases at J, with 18 bases between the two ends. Germline CDR1 is ENHRY and CDR2 is SYGVKD. This CDR3 is 17 amino acids long. The CDR3 DNA reads TGTGCCATCAGTGACCCGAACAGAGGAGGTTACAATCAGCCCCAGCATTTT. Translating gives CAISDPNRGGYNQPQHF.

The table lists this clone with a count of one. V usage is TRBV10-3 and J usage is TRBJ2-7, with 13 nucleotides matching TRBD2. The junction had 13 bases not matched to a gene; V was cut back by 2 bases and J by 3 bases. Germline CDR1 ENHRY, CDR2 SYGVKD. This CDR3 contains 19 residues. DNA for the CDR3: TGTGCCATCAGTGAGGAGTTCGGACTAGCGGGAGCCCTAAGCTACGAGCAGTACTTC. Its protein product is CAISEEFGLAGALSYEQYF.

This clone was counted once. The chain links TRBV29-1 to TRBJ2-5; 13 bases map to TRBD2. The germline V gene has CDR1 SQVTM and CDR2 ANQGSEA. CDR3 length: 15 amino acids. V lost 7 bases, J lost 1 base, and 6 bases stayed unmatched. As DNA, the CDR3 is TGCAGCGGGGGGGGACTAGCGGGACGCCAAGAGACCCAGTACTTC. This gives the protein CSGGGLAGRQETQYF.

This chain links TRBV5-4 with TRBJ2-7; 8 bases fit TRBD2. The CDR3 spans 16 residues. V shed 0 bases, J shed 4 bases, and the junction held 9 bases outside the gene matches. From germline, CDR1 is SGHNT and CDR2 YYREEE (reference sequence). CDR3 nucleotides: TGTGCCAGCAGCTTGGCTGCTGGACTAGCTGGGTACGAGCAGTACTTC. Its protein product is CASSLAAGLAGYEQYF.

The rearrangement joins TRBV4-3 to TRBJ1-1, with 10 bases lining up with TRBD1. The V gene's germline CDR1 is LGHNA and CDR2 YSLEER. The CDR3 consists of 15 residues. Losses at the gene ends were 2 bases for V and 5 bases for J; bases not matched to a gene: 5. The CDR3 coding sequence is TGCGCCAGCAGCCAACCGGGACAGGGGAAGACTGAAGCTTTCTTT. Encoded protein: CASSQPGQGKTEAFF.

J is TRBJ2-1 and V is TRBV6-1; 11 nucleotides align to TRBD2. This CDR3 has 20 residues. Germline values: CDR1 MNHNS, CDR2 SASEGT. With V trimmed by 1 base and J by 0 bases, 11 bases remained unmatched. CDR3 sequence: CASSEGQGLAATCSYNEQFF. The CDR3 DNA is TGTGCCAGCAGTGAAGGGCAGGGACTAGCGGCCACCTGCTCCTACAATGAGCAGTTCTTC.

The chain employs TRBV27 and TRBJ1-5, with 8 bases aligning to TRBD1. There are 17 residues in the CDR3. Trimming cost V 4 bases and J 4 bases; bases outside gene matches: 12. Per the germline V gene, CDR1 is MNHEY and CDR2 is SMNVEV (reference sequence). CDR3 DNA sequence: TGTGCCAGCAGTTCAACCGGGACAGGCATCGGTAATCAGCCCCAGCATTTT. Its translation: CASSSTGTGIGNQPQHF.

This chain connects TRBV6-1 to TRBJ2-5; weak D call: TRBD1 (5 bases). From germline, CDR1 is MNHNS and CDR2 SASEGT. CDR3 length: 12 amino acids. Trimming left V 6 bases short and J 11 bases short, with 16 bases between. For the CDR3, the DNA is TGTGCCAGCAGAGACCCCCCGGACAAGCAGTACTTC. It encodes CASRDPPDKQYF.

The chain joins TRBV5-6 to TRBJ2-7; 7 bases agree with TRBD1. J was trimmed by 3 bases and V by 4 bases; bases with no gene match: 10. This CDR3 contains 15 residues. Germline CDR1 is SGHDT and CDR2 is YYEEEE. The CDR3 loop is CASSAPTGKNYEQYF. For the CDR3, the DNA is TGTGCCAGCAGCGCACCGACAGGGAAGAACTACGAGCAGTACTTC.

To note about this clone: The junction does not match germline at one end; this may be a read error. The sample contains more than one DNA sequence encoding this CDR3. The chain combines TRBV25-1 with TRBJ1-6, with 7 bases that match TRBD1. The germline V gene encodes CDR1 MGHDK and CDR2 SYGVNS. The CDR3 is 15 residues long. CDR3: CASKGKGANNSPLHF. CDR3 coding DNA: TGTGCCAGCAAAGGAAAGGGGGCTAATAATTCCCCCCTCCACTTT.

This chain joins TRBV4-3 and TRBJ1-2; D might be TRBD1 (5 bases). With 3 bases removed from V and 6 bases from J, the gap between germline ends came to 17 bases. The germline V gene encodes CDR1 LGHNA and CDR2 YSLEER. CDR3 length: 15 residues. The chain's CDR3 is CASSHDKAGKNGYTF. DNA for the CDR3: TGCGCCAGCAGCCATGACAAGGCAGGGAAGAATGGCTACACCTTC.

This chain connects TRBV9 to TRBJ2-1; 7 bases are shared with TRBD1. The CDR3 is 15 residues long. The junction had 8 bases not matched to a gene; V was cut back by 4 bases and J by 4 bases. Germline V gene data show CDR1 as SGDLS and CDR2 as YYNGEE. The CDR3 here is CASSPRQGDYNEQFF. DNA for the CDR3: TGTGCCAGCAGCCCCCGACAGGGTGATTACAATGAGCAGTTCTTC.

This clone was seen more than once but under ten times. V and J are TRBV30 and TRBJ2-1, with a possible D match to TRBD2 (5 bases). Germline lookup yields CDR1 GTSNPN and CDR2 SVGIG (reference sequence). V was cut by 0 bases and J by 3 bases, with 15 bases left in between. This CDR3 comprises 16 residues. CDR3 sequence: CAWSVGGRVLYNEQFF. The CDR3 bases are TGTGCCTGGAGTGTAGGTGGGCGGGTGCTCTACAATGAGCAGTTCTTC.

The rearrangement uses TRBV27 and TRBJ2-7; a possible D gene is TRBD2 (6 bases). The germline V gene has CDR1 MNHEY and CDR2 SMNVEV (reference sequence). The CDR3 extends over 15 amino acids. Trimming shortened V by 3 bases and J by 2 bases, and 14 bases separated the two germline ends. The CDR3 here is CASSFAEGTTYEQYF. The CDR3 DNA follows: TGTGCCAGCAGTTTCGCGGAGGGAACGACCTACGAGCAGTACTTC.

Only one count was recorded for this clone. One junction end disagrees with the germline gene, perhaps due to a read error. This chain joins TRBV29-1 and TRBJ2-1; TRBD2 matches at 12 bases. This CDR3 spans 19 amino acids. The germline V gene has CDR1 SQVTM and CDR2 ANQGSEA. For the CDR3, the DNA is TGCAGCATTGAGGGATGGCTAGCGGGAGGGCCCTTACCCCTCAATGAGCAGTTCTTC. Protein: CSIEGWLAGGPLPLNEQFF.